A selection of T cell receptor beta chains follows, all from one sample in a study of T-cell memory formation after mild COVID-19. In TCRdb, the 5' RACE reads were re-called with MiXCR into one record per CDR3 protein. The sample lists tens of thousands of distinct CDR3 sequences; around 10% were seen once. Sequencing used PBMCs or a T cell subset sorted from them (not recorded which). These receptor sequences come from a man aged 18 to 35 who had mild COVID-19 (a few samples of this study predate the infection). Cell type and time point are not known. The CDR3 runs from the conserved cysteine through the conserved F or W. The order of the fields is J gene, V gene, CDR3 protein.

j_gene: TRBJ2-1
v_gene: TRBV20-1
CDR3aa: CSATQTWGSYNEQFF

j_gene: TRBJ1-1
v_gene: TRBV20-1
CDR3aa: CSPGTWVPEAFF

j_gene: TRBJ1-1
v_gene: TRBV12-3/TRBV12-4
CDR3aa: CASSLKFSGTYTEAFF

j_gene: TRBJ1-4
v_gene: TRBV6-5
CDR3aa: CASSSLLGTGFEKLFF

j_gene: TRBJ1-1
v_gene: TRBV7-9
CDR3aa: CASRKDTEAFF

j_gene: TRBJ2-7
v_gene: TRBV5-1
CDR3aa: CASSLDPLGEQYF

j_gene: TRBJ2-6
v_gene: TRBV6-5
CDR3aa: CASGRTSGANVLTF

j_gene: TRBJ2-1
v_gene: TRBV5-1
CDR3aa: CASQTSGSYNEQFF

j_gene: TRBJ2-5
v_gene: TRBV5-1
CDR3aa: CASSFSGEETQYF

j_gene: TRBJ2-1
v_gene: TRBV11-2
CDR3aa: CASSTSGENEQFF

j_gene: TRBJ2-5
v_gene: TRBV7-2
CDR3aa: CASSLRVGEPQETQYF

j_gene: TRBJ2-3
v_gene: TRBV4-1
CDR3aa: CATRIGASTDTQYF

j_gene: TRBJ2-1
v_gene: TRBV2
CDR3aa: CASSSSDVGQFF

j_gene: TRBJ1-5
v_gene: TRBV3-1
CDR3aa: CASSQSGDSNQPQHF

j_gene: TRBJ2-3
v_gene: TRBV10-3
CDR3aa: CAIMGVADTQYF

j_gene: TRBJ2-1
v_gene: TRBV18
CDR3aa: CASSPPRGVNEQFF

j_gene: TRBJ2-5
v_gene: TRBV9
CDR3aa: CASSVDGSQETQYF

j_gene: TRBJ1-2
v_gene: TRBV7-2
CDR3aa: CASSLAGGETGYTF

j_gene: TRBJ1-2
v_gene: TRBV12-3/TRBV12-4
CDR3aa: CASSLRGIGNGYTF

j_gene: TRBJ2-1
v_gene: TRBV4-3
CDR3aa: CASSQEVAGGYNEQFF

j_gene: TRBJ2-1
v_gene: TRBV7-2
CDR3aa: CASSPSQGIPYNEQFF

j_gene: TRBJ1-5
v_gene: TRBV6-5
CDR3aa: CASSYRGTGGQPQHF

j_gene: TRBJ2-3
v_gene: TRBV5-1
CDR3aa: CASSLLESGQGDTQYF

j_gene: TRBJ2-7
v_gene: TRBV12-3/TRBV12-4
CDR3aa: CASSGGYSWEQYF

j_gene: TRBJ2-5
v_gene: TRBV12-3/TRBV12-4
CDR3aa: CASGRGEGETQYF

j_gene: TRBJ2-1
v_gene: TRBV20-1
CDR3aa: CSAMESRDNEQFF

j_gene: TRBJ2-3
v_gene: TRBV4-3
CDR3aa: CASSQVVASSTDTQYF

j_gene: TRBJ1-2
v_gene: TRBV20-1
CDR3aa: CSAREGGKGQVYGYTF

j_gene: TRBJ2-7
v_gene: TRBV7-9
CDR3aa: CASSVSYEQYF

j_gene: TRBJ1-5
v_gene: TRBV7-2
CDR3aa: CASSRGGGNQPQHF

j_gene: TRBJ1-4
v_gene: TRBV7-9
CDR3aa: CASSRDTGEKLFF

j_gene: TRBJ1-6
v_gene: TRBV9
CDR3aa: CASSAQSRSPLHF

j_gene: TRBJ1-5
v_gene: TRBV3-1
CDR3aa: CASSRGGEPQHF

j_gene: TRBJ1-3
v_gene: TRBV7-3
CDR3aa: CASSSSGQFGNTIYF

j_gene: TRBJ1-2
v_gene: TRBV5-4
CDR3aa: CASSLDGRGYTF

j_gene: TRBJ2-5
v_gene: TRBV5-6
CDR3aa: CASSLGGAGQETQYF

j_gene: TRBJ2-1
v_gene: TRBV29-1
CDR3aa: CSVEGEHEQFF

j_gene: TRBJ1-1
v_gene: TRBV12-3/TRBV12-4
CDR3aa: CASSLRGATEAFF

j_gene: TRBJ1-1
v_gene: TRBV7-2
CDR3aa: CASSWTGMNTEAFF

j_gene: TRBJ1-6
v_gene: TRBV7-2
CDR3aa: CASRGQGGTNSPLHF

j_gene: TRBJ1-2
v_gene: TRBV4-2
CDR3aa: CASSQAGTVGYTF

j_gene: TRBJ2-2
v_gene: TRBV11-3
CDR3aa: CASSFATGELFF

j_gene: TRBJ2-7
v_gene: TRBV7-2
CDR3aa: CASSLPTYEQYF

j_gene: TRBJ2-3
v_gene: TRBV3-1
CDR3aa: CASSRSPGGQDTQYF

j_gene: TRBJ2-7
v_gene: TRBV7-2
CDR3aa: CASSRTVSYEQYF

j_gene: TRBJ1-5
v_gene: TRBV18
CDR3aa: CASSQDGNQPQHF

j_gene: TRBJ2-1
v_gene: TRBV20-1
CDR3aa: CSALWGGAYNEQFF

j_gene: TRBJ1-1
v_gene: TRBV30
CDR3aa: CAWDEGRTEAFF

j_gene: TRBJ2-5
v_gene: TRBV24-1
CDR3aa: CATEGTSGGRETQYF

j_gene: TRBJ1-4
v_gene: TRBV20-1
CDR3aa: CSARITVQEKLFF

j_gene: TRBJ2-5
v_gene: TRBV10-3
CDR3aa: CATGGRQGETQHF

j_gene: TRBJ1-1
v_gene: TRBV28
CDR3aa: CASSLDGRGEAFF

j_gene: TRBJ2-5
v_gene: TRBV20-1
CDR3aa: CSASTGLVWETQYF

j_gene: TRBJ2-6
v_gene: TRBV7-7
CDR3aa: CASSLGQSGANVLTF

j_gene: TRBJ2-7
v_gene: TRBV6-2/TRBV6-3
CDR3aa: CASSYRDNYEQYF

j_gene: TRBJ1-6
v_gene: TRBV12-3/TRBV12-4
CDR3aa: CASSPSFLDRGNSPLHF

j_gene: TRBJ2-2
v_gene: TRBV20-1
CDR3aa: CSAGRNGGAFTGELFF